A selection of T cell receptor beta chains follows, all from one sample in a study of cytomegalovirus exposure and HLA in healthy donors. Measured with immunoSEQ multiplex PCR; TCRdb has only the in-frame clones, and not every one. This sample has fewer than 250,000 clones; approximately 88% occur once, and the top ten carry 0.71%. Sequencing input: PBMCs. These receptors originate from a boy aged 2 to 9 in good health and CMV-seronegative. CDR3s include the opening cysteine and the closing phenylalanine or tryptophan. The D gene is left open where the match is weak. Some rows have no size entry. The others give once, few or many, or a class for an expanded clone.

>TRBV30|TRBJ2-7|TRBD2|NA
CAWSPQKLAELYEQYF
TGTGCCTGGAGCCCCCAAAAACTAGCGGAGTTATACGAGCAGTACTTC
>TRBV2|TRBJ2-7|TRBD1|NA
CASSLGQGAYEQHF
TGTGCCAGCAGTCTGGGACAGGGGGCCTACGAGCAGCACTTC
>TRBV2|TRBJ2-3|TRBD1|once
CASSRDRATDTQYF
TGTGCCAGCTCTAGAGACAGGGCTACAGATACGCAGTATTTT
>TRBV7-9|TRBJ1-1|NA|NA
CASSPTKEVNTEAFF
TGTGCCAGCAGCCCGACCAAGGAGGTGAACACTGAAGCTTTCTTT
>TRBV7-2|TRBJ2-7|TRBD2|few
CASTLSGGREQYF
TGTGCCAGCACCTTGAGCGGGGGCCGCGAGCAGTACTTC
>TRBV4-1|TRBJ1-1|NA|NA
CASSQDLSGRTEAFF
TGCGCCAGCAGCCAAGATCTCTCGGGAAGGACTGAAGCTTTCTTT
>TRBV20-1|TRBJ1-2|NA|once
CSARDSDGYTF
TGCAGTGCTAGAGATTCAGATGGCTACACCTTC
>TRBV7-2|TRBJ2-5|NA|NA
CASSVLAFQETQYF
TGTGCCAGCAGCGTACTAGCTTTCCAAGAGACCCAGTACTTC
>TRBV6-6|TRBJ2-2|NA|few
CASSSWDFSAGELFF
TGTGCCAGCAGTTCCTGGGACTTTTCGGCCGGGGAGCTGTTTTTT
>TRBV7-9|TRBJ1-1|TRBD1|NA
CASSPALWTGDRGAFF
TGTGCCAGCAGCCCAGCCCTCTGGACAGGGGATAGAGGGGCTTTCTTT
>TRBV6-1|TRBJ1-4|TRBD1|NA
CASSEGTGRREKLFF
TGTGCCAGCAGTGAAGGGACAGGGCGGAGGGAAAAACTGTTTTTT
>TRBV4-1|TRBJ1-3|NA|NA
CASTTPGQGNTIYF
TGCGCCAGCACCACGCCGGGACAAGGAAACACCATATATTTT
>TRBV30|TRBJ1-3|NA|NA
CAWNIYSGNTIYF
TGTGCCTGGAACATATACTCTGGAAACACCATATATTTT
>TRBV2|TRBJ1-2|NA|once
CAREVSDRNYGYTF
TGTGCCCGCGAAGTAAGCGACCGTAACTATGGCTACACCTTC
>TRBV5-1|TRBJ2-3|TRBD2|NA
CASSLTGGGTDTQYF
TGCGCCAGCAGCTTGACGGGGGGGGGCACAGATACGCAGTATTTT
>TRBV29-1|TRBJ2-1|NA|NA
CSGNLLTGKTNEQFF
TGCAGCGGTAACCTACTAACCGGGAAAACAAATGAGCAGTTCTTC
>TRBV19|TRBJ2-5|TRBD1|NA
CASSEGQGLETQYF
TGTGCCAGTTCCGAAGGACAGGGTTTAGAGACCCAGTACTTC
>TRBV27|TRBJ1-1|NA|NA
CASSLGGPTEAFF
TGTGCCAGCAGTTTAGGTGGGCCCACTGAAGCTTTCTTT
>TRBV18|TRBJ2-5|TRBD2|NA
CASSPVRGEEETQYF
TGTGCCAGCTCGCCCGTCCGGGGGGAGGAAGAGACCCAGTACTTC
>TRBV5-1|TRBJ2-7|TRBD1|few
CASSLGQGSYEQYF
TGCGCCAGCAGCTTGGGACAGGGTTCCTACGAGCAGTACTTC
>TRBV30|TRBJ2-3|TRBD2|NA
CACGLAGGRDTQYF
TGTGCCTGTGGACTAGCGGGGGGGCGGGATACGCAGTATTTT
>TRBV15|TRBJ1-1|TRBD1|NA
CATSRVSEDGDRGSRVRPEAFF
TGTGCCACCAGCAGAGTCTCGGAGGATGGGGACAGGGGGTCACGGGTCAGACCTGAAGCTTTCTTT
>TRBV5-4|TRBJ2-3|TRBD1|NA
CASSLLDRSTDTQYF
TGTGCCAGCAGCTTGTTGGACAGGAGCACAGATACGCAGTATTTT
>TRBV19|TRBJ1-1|NA|NA
CASTAGLLTEAFF
TGTGCCAGTACGGCAGGACTACTCACTGAAGCTTTCTTT
>TRBV9|TRBJ2-5|TRBD2|NA
CASSRGGQETQYF
TGTGCCAGCAGTCGGGGGGGCCAAGAGACCCAGTACTTC
>TRBV5-4|TRBJ2-5|NA|once
CASSSGGRGEYF
TGTGCCAGCAGCTCCGGGGGGCGAGGGGAGTACTTC
>TRBV27|TRBJ2-7|TRBD2|few
CASRPGLAINEQYF
TGTGCCAGCAGGCCTGGACTAGCGATCAACGAGCAGTACTTC
>TRBV21-1|TRBJ1-4|NA|once
CASSKAPGQGDEKLFF
TGTGCCAGCAGCAAAGCGCCGGGACAGGGTGATGAAAAACTGTTTTTT
>TRBV11-3|TRBJ2-1|NA|NA
CASSLQGPAYNEQFF
TGTGCCAGCAGCTTACAGGGCCCCGCCTACAATGAGCAGTTCTTC
>TRBV7-6|TRBJ2-7|TRBD1|NA
CAGSENSPGQGGYEQYF
TGTGCCGGCAGCGAAAACTCGCCGGGACAGGGAGGGTACGAGCAGTACTTC
>TRBV7-9|TRBJ2-3|NA|NA
CASSTYLRRGTDTQYF
TGTGCCAGCAGCACCTACCTACGGCGGGGCACAGATACGCAGTATTTT
>TRBV11-2|TRBJ2-7|TRBD1|NA
CASSLDDRGYHEQYF
TGTGCCAGCAGCTTAGACGACAGGGGGTACCACGAGCAGTACTTC